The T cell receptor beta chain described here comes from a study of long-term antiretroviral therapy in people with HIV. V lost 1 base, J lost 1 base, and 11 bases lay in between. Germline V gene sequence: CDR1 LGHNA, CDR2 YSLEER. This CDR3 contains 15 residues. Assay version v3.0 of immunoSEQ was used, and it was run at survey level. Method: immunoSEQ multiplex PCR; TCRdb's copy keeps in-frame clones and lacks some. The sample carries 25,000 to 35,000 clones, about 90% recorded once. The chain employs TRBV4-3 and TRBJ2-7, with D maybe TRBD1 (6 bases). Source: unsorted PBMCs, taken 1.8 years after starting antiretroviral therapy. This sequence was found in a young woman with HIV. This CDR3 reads CASSQVQGSSYEQYF. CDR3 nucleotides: TGCGCCAGCAGCCAAGTACAGGGCTCTTCCTACGAGCAGTACTTC.